Below, 21 T cell receptor beta chains from the same sample are listed, as sequenced in a study of CD8 T cells in ankylosing spondylitis. TCRdb independently ran MiXCR on the 5' RACE reads; one entry per CDR3 protein. Found here are some 250,000 distinct CDR3 sequences, about 24% of them singletons; the top ten hold about 0.6%. Sample: blood, either unsorted or a sorted T cell fraction (not recorded which). These receptors were taken from a male donor with ankylosing spondylitis or in good health (not recorded which).

This clonotype was observed many times. The gene calls are TRBV12-3 or TRBV12-4 and TRBJ1-2, with D possibly TRBD1 on 6 matching bases. The CDR3 covers 12 residues. V was pared by 5 bases and J by 4 bases, with 8 bases between. The CDR3 loop reads CASSETGYGYTF. The CDR3 DNA sequence: TGTGCCAGCAGTGAGACAGGCTATGGCTACACCTTC.

This clonotype was found a few times. The chain links TRBV5-6 to TRBJ1-4; unclear D gene. The CDR3 has 16 amino acids. Germline-derived CDR1 and CDR2 are SGHDT and YYEEEE. Trimming removed 4 bases at V and 0 bases at J, with 13 bases between. The CDR3 loop is CASSQTGDTTNEKLFF. CDR3 DNA sequence: TGTGCCAGCAGCCAAACTGGGGATACAACTAATGAAAAACTGTTTTTT.

This clonotype came up many times. The chain recombines TRBV11-1 with TRBJ1-4; a possible D gene is TRBD1 (5 bases). The CDR3 extends over 13 amino acids. The V gene lost 4 bases and the J gene lost 7 bases, with 10 bases spanning the gap. CDR1 and CDR2 (germline): SGHAT, FQDESV (reference sequence). In nucleotides, the CDR3 is TGTGCCAGCAGCTCGGAGGGACCTGAAAAACTGTTTTTT. Encoded protein: CASSSEGPEKLFF.

This clonotype was seen at least ten times. V gene TRBV7-9 combines with J gene TRBJ2-7; D possibly corresponds to TRBD1 (5 bases). Germline CDR1 reads SEHNR; CDR2 reads FQNEAQ (reference sequence). The CDR3 length is 14 residues. V was clipped by 2 bases and J by 1 base, with 9 bases between them. CDR3 in amino acids: CASSLSDTSYEQYF. In DNA form, the CDR3 reads TGTGCCAGCAGCTTATCGGACACATCCTACGAGCAGTACTTC.

This clonotype showed up many times. CDR3 region: CSASSDYGYTF. In DNA, the CDR3 is TGCAGTGCTAGTTCCGACTATGGCTACACCTTC. This chain uses TRBV20-1 with TRBJ1-2; no clear D. The germline V and J ends were trimmed by 3 bases and 3 bases, with 5 bases remaining between them. The germline V gene has CDR1 DFQATT and CDR2 SNEGSKA (reference sequence). This CDR3 has 11 amino acids.

About this clonotype itself: A read error may explain this, as a much larger clone is one base away. V gene TRBV20-1 combines with J gene TRBJ1-5; D is perhaps TRBD1 (6 bases). There are 14 residues in the CDR3. The V gene lost 2 bases and the J gene lost 5 bases, with 13 bases spanning the gap. Germline V gene lookup returns CDR1 DFQATT and CDR2 SNEGSKA (reference sequence). The CDR3 loop reads CSARPGQSYQPQHF. The CDR3 DNA sequence: TGCAGTGCTAGACCTGGACAGAGCTATCAGCCCCAGCATTTT.

The gene calls are TRBV7-3 and TRBJ2-3, with 7 bases that match TRBD2. Germline V gene sequence: CDR1 SGHTA, CDR2 FQGTGA. J gave up 6 bases and V 5 bases, and 8 bases lay outside the gene matches. The CDR3 is 14 residues long. The CDR3 DNA follows: TGTGCCAGCAGCGATAGCGGGCCTTGGGATACGCAGTATTTT. Translation: CASSDSGPWDTQYF.

This clonotype was counted ten times or more. The rearrangement uses TRBV28 and TRBJ2-5; weak D call: TRBD1 (5 bases). The germline V gene has CDR1 MDHEN and CDR2 SYDVKM. The CDR3 contains 15 residues. The V end lost 5 bases, the J end lost 2 bases, and 15 bases lay between the germline ends. CDR3: CASSPWGGQQETQYF. CDR3 nucleotides: TGTGCCAGCAGTCCGTGGGGCGGCCAACAAGAGACCCAGTACTTC.

This clonotype was seen ten or more times. V is TRBV20-1 and J is TRBJ2-4, with D uncertain. Trimming cost V 1 base and J 5 bases, with 12 bases left between them. The CDR3 extends over 14 amino acids. Per the germline V gene, CDR1 is DFQATT and CDR2 is SNEGSKA (reference sequence). The CDR3 spells CSARAPWAENIQYF. CDR3 nucleotide sequence: TGCAGTGCTAGAGCCCCTTGGGCTGAAAACATTCAGTACTTC.

The table lists this clonotype with many counts. The gene calls are TRBV10-3 and TRBJ1-3; maybe TRBD1 (6 bases). The CDR3 consists of 12 residues. V shed 11 bases and J shed 0 bases, with 8 bases lying between them. The germline CDR1 and CDR2 sequences are ENHRY and SYGVKD. The CDR3 DNA reads as TGTGCCGCGACAGGCTCTGGAAACACCATATATTTT. This sequence encodes CAATGSGNTIYF.

V is TRBV7-2 and J is TRBJ1-1, with D uncertain. CDR1 and CDR2 from the germline V gene are SGHTA and FQGNSA. This CDR3 has 15 residues. The V end lost 1 base, the J end lost 3 bases, and 12 bases lay between the germline ends. CDR3 amino acids: CASSLDLRRDTEAFF. The CDR3 DNA reads as TGTGCCAGCAGCTTAGACCTCCGTCGCGACACTGAAGCTTTCTTT.

This clonotype was seen ten or more times. V and J are TRBV20-1 and TRBJ2-3; TRBD2 might be the D (5 bases). The CDR3 loop spans 14 amino acids. Germline values: CDR1 DFQATT, CDR2 SNEGSKA (reference sequence). Trimming removed 2 bases from V and 1 base from J, with 10 bases in between. The CDR3 coding sequence is TGCAGTGCTAGACGGTCCGGGGGCACAGATACGCAGTATTTT. This gives the protein CSARRSGGTDTQYF.

This chain uses TRBV24-1 with TRBJ2-1; TRBD2 matches at 12 bases. Germline CDR1 KGHDR, CDR2 SFDVKD. The length of the CDR3 is 17 residues. V lost 3 bases, J lost 7 bases, and 9 bases stayed unmatched. DNA for the CDR3: TGTGCCACCAGTGATCCTCTAGCGGGGGGGCCGAAGAATGAGCAGTTCTTC. Its protein is CATSDPLAGGPKNEQFF.

The table lists this clonotype with a count of one. The J gene is TRBJ1-1, the V gene TRBV20-1; 7 nucleotides agree with TRBD1. With 0 bases clipped from V and 5 bases from J, the junction kept 9 bases outside the gene matches. Germline V CDR1 and CDR2: DFQATT, SNEGSKA (reference sequence). The CDR3 runs to 15 residues. The CDR3 loop reads CSARDPNRGLTEAFF. CDR3 sequence (DNA): TGCAGTGCTAGAGACCCTAACAGGGGACTAACTGAAGCTTTCTTT.

Ten or more counts support this clonotype. The rearrangement links TRBV7-8 to TRBJ1-2; D gene unclear. Germline loops: CDR1 SGHVS, CDR2 FQNEAQ. CDR3 length equals 13 residues. V dropped 3 bases and J dropped 6 bases, with 11 bases sitting between them. The CDR3 here is CASSFDLRDGYTF. CDR3 nucleotides: TGTGCCAGCAGCTTCGACCTCCGGGATGGCTACACCTTC.

This clonotype has ten or more counts. V and J are TRBV7-7 and TRBJ2-5; D is ambiguous. This CDR3 has 13 amino acids. Between the trimmed V and J ends, which lost 2 bases and 4 bases, there was a span of 8 bases. Per germline, CDR1 SSHAT and CDR2 FNYEAQ (reference sequence). The CDR3 sequence: CASSLSVTETQYF. The CDR3 DNA sequence: TGTGCCAGCAGCTTATCCGTGACAGAGACCCAGTACTTC.

The V gene is TRBV20-1, the J gene TRBJ2-1, with 13 bases lining up with TRBD2. The trim removed 3 bases at V and 5 bases at J, leaving 13 bases unmatched. CDR1 is DFQATT, CDR2 SNEGSKA, per germline (reference sequence). The CDR3 sequence is 18 residues long. In DNA, the CDR3 is TGCAGTGCTAGGGGACAGACTAGCGGGGGGTATCGCAACAATGAGCAGTTCTTC. The encoded protein is CSARGQTSGGYRNNEQFF.

The chain combines TRBV9 with TRBJ2-3, with a possible D match to TRBD1 (6 bases). This CDR3 spans 16 amino acids. With 0 bases removed from V and 0 bases from J, the gap between germline ends came to 11 bases. Germline V gene data show CDR1 as SGDLS and CDR2 as YYNGEE. The CDR3 bases are TGTGCCAGCAGCGTAGGAGGGGGTTTTAGCACAGATACGCAGTATTTT. Translated, it gives CASSVGGGFSTDTQYF.

This clonotype appeared many times. The CDR3 reads CASIPPRGVLQETQYF. The CDR3 DNA reads TGTGCCAGCATCCCTCCCCGAGGAGTTTTACAAGAGACCCAGTACTTC. The chain carries TRBV7-9 and TRBJ2-5; no clear D gene. The CDR3 length is 16 residues. The ends were cut back, 7 bases at V and 2 bases at J, with 20 bases in the middle. Germline CDR1 SEHNR, CDR2 FQNEAQ (reference sequence).

This clonotype was recorded many times. The rearrangement links TRBV10-1 to TRBJ2-5, with 7 positions matching TRBD1. This CDR3 has 14 amino acids. V trimming: 7 bases; J trimming: 4 bases; junction bases outside the gene matches: 9. Germline V gene sequence: CDR1 WNHNN, CDR2 SYGVQD (reference sequence). The CDR3 loop is CASTSTGRRETQYF. In DNA form, the CDR3 reads TGCGCCAGCACGTCGACAGGGCGTCGAGAGACCCAGTACTTC.

The V call is TRBV29-1, the J call TRBJ1-5; perhaps TRBD1 as D (5 bases). Germline CDR1 reads SQVTM; CDR2 reads ANQGSEA. Trimming took off 4 bases at V and 2 bases at J, with 9 bases between the two ends. CDR3 length: 13 residues. The CDR3 nucleotides read TGCAGCGTTGTCGCGGGGGGCAATCAGCCCCAGCATTTT. Its translation: CSVVAGGNQPQHF.